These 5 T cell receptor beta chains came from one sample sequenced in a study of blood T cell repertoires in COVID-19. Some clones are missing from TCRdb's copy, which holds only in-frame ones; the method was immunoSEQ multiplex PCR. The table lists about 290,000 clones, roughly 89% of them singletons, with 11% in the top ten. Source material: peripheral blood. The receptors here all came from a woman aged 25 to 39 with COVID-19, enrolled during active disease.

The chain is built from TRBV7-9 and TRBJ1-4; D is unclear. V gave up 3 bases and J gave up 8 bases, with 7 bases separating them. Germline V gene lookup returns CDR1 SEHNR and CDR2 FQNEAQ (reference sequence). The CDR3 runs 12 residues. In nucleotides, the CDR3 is TGTGCCAGCAGCTTTGCCGGGGAAAAACTGTTTTTT. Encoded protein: CASSFAGEKLFF.

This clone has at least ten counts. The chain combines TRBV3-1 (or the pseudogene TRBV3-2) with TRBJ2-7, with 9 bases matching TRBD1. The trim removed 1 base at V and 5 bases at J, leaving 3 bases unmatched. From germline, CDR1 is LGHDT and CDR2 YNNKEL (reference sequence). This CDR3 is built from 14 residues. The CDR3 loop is CASSQVGTGNEQYF. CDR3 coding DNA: TGTGCCAGCAGCCAAGTGGGGACAGGGAACGAGCAGTACTTC.

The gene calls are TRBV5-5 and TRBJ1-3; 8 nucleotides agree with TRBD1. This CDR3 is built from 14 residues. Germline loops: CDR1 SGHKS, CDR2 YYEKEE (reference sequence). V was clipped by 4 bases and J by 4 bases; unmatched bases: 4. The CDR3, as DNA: TGTGCCAGCAGCGCCGGGACAGGCGGAAACACCATATATTTT. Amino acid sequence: CASSAGTGGNTIYF.

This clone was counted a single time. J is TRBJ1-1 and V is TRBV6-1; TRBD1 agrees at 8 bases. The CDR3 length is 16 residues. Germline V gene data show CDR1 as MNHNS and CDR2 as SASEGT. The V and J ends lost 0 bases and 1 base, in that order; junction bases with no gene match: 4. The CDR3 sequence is CASSEAVTGANTEAFF. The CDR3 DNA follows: TGTGCCAGCAGTGAAGCGGTGACAGGGGCGAACACTGAAGCTTTCTTT.

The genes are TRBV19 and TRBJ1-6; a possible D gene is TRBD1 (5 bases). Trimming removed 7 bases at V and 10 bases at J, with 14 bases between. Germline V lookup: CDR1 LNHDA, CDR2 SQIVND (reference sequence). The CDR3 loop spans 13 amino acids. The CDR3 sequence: CASTGMANSPLHF. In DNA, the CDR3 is TGTGCCAGTACAGGGATGGCTAACTCACCCCTCCACTTT.